This T cell receptor (beta chain) was obtained from a study of CXCR3-negative and CXCR3-positive naive CD8 T cells. The libraries of TRB cDNA were constructed through 5' RACE using UMI labels. For each CDR3 protein, TCRdb gives one entry from its re-call of the 5' RACE reads, without DNA. The sample includes tens of thousands of distinct CDR3 sequences. CDR3 size: 13 residues. Germline loops: CDR1 SQVTM, CDR2 ANQGSEA. The receptor was isolated from a human donor in good health. Some clones in this sample may be carry-over from other donors' samples. The sample taken for sequencing was naive CXCR3- CD8+ T cells from blood. Specified subset: CD45RO-CCR7+CD27+CD95- naive CD8+ T cells lacking CXCR3 (TNR3-). This chain connects TRBV29-1 to TRBJ2-1; TCRdb picks TRBD1, but there is no DNA to check that call. CDR3 in amino acids: CSVRDREGYEQFF.